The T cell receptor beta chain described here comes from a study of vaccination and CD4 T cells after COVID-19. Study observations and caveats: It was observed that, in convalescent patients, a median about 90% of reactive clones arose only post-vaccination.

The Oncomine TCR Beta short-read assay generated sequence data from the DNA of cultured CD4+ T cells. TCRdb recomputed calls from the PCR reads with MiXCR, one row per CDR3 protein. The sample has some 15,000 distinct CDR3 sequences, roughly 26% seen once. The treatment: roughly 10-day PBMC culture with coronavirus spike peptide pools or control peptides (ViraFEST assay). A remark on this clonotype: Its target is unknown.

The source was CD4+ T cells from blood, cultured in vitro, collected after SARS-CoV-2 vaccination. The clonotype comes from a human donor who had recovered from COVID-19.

In DNA form, the CDR3 reads TGTGCCAGCAGGCTCGTGGAAGGGGGCGCGGGTGGCTACACCTTC. This encodes CASRLVEGGAGGYTF. The chain combines TRBV6-1 with TRBJ1-2; 7 nucleotides align to TRBD1. The CDR3 loop spans 15 amino acids. V lost 6 bases, J lost 7 bases, and 14 bases stayed unmatched. Germline V gene sequence: CDR1 MNHNS, CDR2 SASEGT.